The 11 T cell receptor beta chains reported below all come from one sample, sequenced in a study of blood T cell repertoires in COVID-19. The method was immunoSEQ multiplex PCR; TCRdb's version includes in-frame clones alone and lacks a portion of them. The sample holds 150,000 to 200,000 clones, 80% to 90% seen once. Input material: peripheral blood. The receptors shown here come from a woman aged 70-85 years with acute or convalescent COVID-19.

The CDR3 sequence: CASSSQGLATNEKLFF. CDR3 bases: TGTGCCAGCTCATCCCAGGGACTAGCAACTAATGAAAAACTGTTTTTT. This chain links TRBV18 with TRBJ1-4; D perhaps matches TRBD1 (5 bases). Germline-derived CDR1 and CDR2 are KGHSH and LQKENI. This CDR3 is built from 16 residues. The V and J ends lost 5 bases and 0 bases respectively, with 13 bases between them.

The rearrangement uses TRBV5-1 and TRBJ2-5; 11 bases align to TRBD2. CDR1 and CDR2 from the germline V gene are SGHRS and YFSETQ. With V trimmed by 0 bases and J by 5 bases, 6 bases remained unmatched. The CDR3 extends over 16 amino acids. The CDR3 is CASSLAASGGQETQYF. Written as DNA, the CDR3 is TGCGCCAGCAGCTTGGCGGCTAGCGGGGGGCAGGAGACCCAGTACTTC.

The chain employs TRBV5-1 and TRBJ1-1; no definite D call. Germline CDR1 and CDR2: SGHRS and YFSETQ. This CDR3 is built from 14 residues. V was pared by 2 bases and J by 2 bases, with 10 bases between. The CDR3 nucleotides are TGCGCCAGCAGCTTAGGAGGGATCAACACTGAAGCTTTCTTT. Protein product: CASSLGGINTEAFF.

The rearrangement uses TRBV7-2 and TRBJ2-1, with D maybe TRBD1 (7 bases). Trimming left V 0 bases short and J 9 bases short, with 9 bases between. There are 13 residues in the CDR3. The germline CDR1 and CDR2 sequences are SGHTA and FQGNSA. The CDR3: CASSLARDSEQFF. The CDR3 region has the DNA TGTGCCAGCAGCTTAGCGCGGGACAGTGAGCAGTTCTTC. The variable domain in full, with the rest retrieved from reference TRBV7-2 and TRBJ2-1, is GAGVSQSPSNKVTEKGKDVELRCDPISGHTALYWYRQSLGQGLEFLIYFQGNSAPDKSGLPSDRFSAERTGGSVSTLTIQRTQQEDSAVYLCASSLARDSEQFFGPGTRLTVL.

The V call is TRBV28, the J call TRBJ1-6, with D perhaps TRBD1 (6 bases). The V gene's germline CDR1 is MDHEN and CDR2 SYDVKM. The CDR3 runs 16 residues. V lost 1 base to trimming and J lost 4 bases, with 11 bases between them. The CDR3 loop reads CASSLLTGPYNSPLHF. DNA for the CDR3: TGTGCCAGCAGTTTATTAACAGGGCCGTATAATTCACCCCTCCACTTT.

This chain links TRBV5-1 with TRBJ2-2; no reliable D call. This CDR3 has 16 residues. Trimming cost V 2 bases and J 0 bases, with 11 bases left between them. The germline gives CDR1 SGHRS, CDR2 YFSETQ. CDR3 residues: CASSLSLPANTGELFF. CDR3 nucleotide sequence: TGCGCCAGCAGCTTATCCCTACCCGCGAACACCGGGGAGCTGTTTTTT. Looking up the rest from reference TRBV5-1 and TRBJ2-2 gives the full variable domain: KAGVTQTPRYLIKTRGQQVTLSCSPISGHRSVSWYQQTPGQGLQFLFEYFSETQRNKGNFPGRFSGRQFSNSRSEMNVSTLELGDSALYLCASSLSLPANTGELFFGEGSRLTVL.

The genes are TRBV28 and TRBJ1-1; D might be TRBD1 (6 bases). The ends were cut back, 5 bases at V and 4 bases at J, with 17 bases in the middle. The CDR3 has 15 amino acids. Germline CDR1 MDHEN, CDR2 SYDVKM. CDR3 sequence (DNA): TGTGCCAGCAGTGCTGAATACAGGGAGGGCACTGAAGCTTTCTTT. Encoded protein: CASSAEYREGTEAFF.

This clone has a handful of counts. In DNA form, the CDR3 reads TGTGCCAGCAGTGAAATACAGAACTATGGCTACACCTTC. Its protein product is CASSEIQNYGYTF. This chain joins TRBV2 and TRBJ1-2; D ambiguous. The V and J ends lost 2 bases and 2 bases respectively, with 6 bases between them. This CDR3 has 13 residues. Germline CDR1 SNHLY, CDR2 FYNNEI.

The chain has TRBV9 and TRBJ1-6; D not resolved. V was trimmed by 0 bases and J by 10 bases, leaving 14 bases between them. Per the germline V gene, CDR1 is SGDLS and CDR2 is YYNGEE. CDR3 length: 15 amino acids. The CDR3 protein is CASSVEGSLGSPLHF. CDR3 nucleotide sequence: TGTGCCAGCAGCGTAGAAGGCAGTCTCGGGTCACCCCTCCACTTT.

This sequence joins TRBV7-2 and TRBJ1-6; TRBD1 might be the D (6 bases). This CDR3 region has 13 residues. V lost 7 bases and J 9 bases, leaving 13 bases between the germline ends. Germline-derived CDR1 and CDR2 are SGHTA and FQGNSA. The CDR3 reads CASNILGGSPLHF. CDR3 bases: TGTGCCAGCAATATATTAGGGGGTTCACCCCTCCACTTT.

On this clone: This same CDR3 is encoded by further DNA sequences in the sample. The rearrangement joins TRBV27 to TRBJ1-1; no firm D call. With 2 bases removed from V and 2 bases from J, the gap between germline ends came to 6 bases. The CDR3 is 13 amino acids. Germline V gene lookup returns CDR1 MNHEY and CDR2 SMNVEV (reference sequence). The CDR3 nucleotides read TGTGCCAGCAGTTTAGGCAGAAACACTGAAGCTTTCTTT. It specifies CASSLGRNTEAFF.